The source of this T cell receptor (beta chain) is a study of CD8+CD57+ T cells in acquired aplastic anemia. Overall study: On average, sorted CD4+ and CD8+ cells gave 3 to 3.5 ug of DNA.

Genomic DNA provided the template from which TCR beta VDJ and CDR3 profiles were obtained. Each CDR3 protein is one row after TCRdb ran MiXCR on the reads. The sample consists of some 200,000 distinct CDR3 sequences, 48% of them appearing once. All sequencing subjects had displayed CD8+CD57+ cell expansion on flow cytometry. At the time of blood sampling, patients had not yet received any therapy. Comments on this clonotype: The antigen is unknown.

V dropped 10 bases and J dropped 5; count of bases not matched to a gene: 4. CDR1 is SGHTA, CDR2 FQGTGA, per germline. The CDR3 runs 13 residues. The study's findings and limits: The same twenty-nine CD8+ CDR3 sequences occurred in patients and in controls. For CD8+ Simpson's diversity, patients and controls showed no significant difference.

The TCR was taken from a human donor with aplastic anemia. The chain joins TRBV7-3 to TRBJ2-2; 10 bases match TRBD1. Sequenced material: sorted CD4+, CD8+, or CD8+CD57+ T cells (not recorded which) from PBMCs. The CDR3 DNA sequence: TGTGCCACCCGACAGGGGGCGACCGGGGAGCTGTTTTTT. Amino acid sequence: CATRQGATGELFF.